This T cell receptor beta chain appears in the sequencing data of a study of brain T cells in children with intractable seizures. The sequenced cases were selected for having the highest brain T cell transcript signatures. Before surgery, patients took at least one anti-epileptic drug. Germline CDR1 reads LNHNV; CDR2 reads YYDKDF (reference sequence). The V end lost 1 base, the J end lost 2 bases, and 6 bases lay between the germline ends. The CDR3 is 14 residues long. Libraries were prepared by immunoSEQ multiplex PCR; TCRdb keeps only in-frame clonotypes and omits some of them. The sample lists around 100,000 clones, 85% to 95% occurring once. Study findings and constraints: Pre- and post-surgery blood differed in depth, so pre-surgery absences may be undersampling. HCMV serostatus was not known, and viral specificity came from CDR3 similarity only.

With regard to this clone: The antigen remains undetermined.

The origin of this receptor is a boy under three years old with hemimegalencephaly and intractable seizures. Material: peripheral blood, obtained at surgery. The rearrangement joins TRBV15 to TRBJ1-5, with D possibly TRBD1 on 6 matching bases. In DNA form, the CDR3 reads TGTGCCACCAGCAGAGCAGGGGGCAATCAGCCCCAGCATTTT. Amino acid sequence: CATSRAGGNQPQHF. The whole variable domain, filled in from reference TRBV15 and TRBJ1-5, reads DAMVIQNPRYQVTQFGKPVTLSCSQTLNHNVMYWYQQKSSQAPKLLFHYYDKDFNNEADTPDNFQSRRPNTSFCFLDIRSPGLGDTAMYLCATSRAGGNQPQHFGDGTRLSIL.